Here is one T cell receptor beta chain with its context. The entry originates in a study of blood T cell repertoires in COVID-19. The V segment lost 6 bases and the J segment 9 bases; nucleotides outside the gene matches: 11. The CDR3 has 14 residues. Germline assignment: CDR1 KGHSH and CDR2 LQKENI. Source study methods: Reference gene primer amplification yielded estimated nucleated cell counts. Some clones are missing from TCRdb's copy, which holds only in-frame ones; the method was immunoSEQ multiplex PCR. Clonal size and the V and J genes are those of that table, whereas D and trimming came from the DNA. The sample contains 150,000 to 200,000 clones, roughly 85% of which appear only once.

The sample taken for sequencing was PBMCs or T cells enriched from blood (not recorded which). The rearrangement uses TRBV18 and TRBJ2-7; 10 positions match TRBD2. The sequence was obtained from a young woman who had recovered from COVID-19. The chain's CDR3 is CASSPSGGRGVQYF. CDR3 nucleotides: TGTGCCAGCTCCCCTAGCGGGGGCCGGGGTGTGCAGTACTTC.